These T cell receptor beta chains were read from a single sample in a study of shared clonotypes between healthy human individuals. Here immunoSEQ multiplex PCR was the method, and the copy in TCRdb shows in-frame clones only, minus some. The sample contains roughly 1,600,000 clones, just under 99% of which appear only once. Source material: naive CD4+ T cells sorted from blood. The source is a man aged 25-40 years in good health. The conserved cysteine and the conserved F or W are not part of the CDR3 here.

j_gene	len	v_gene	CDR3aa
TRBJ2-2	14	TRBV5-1	ASSLNTFGNTGELF
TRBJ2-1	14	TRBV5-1	ASTLGSGTSVHEQF
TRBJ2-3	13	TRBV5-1	ASSYRIPSTDTQY
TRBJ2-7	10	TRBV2	ASSALGDEQY
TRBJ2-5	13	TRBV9	ASSVSIRIQETQY
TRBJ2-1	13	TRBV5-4	ASRTLSSGRNEQF
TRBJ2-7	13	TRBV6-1	ASSALTASSYEQY
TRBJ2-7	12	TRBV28	ASRVQGSGHEQY
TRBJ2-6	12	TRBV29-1	SVGGVPGANVLT
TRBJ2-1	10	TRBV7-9	ASSHGGNEQF
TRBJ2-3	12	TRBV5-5	ASSLARGTDTQY
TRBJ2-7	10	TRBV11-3	ASSDRAREQY
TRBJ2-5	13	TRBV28	ASSPRLLGVGTQY
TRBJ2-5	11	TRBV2	ASSEDPGETQY
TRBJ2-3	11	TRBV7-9	ASGSGTTDTQY
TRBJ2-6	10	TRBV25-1	ASHSGANVLT
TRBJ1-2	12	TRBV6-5	ASSYSIGGHGYT
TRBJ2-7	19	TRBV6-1	ASSESIFGTSGRATSYEQY
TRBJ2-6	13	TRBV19	ASARTAGGANVLT
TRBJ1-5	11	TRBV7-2	ASSLDPPTVQH
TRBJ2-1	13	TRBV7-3	ASSLGSSAYNEQF
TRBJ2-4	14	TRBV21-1	ASRNKDRGAKNIQY
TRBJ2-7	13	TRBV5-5	ASSLSLRETYEQY
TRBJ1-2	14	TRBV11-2	ASSSYRGRAPYGYT
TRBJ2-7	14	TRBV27	ASSPQTRGQGYEQY
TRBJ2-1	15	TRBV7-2	ASSTRTSGRFYNEQF
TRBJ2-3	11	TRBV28	ASTGTLSDTQY
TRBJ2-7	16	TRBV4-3	ASSQDMVAGGRSYEQY
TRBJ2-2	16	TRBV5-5	ASLIPGLAGENTGELF